This TCR beta chain came from a study of CD8 T cells in Susac syndrome. Study observations and caveats: The study recognized that the number of individuals in its TCR sequencing and HLA analysis was relatively small. Clonal expansion involving Susac CD8+ cells peaked in TEMRA cells and active patients.

Patients with Susac syndrome fulfilled recently defined diagnostic criteria for definite or probable disease. As concerns this clonotype: Its matching antigen is unknown.

CDR1 and CDR2 from the germline V gene are DFQATT and SNEGSKA (reference sequence). CDR3 length: 13 residues. V was pared by 0 bases and J by 7 bases, with 10 bases between. When the RNA was reverse transcribed, random hexamers were used with an input of about 0.5 to 1 ug. TCR beta CDR3 was amplified by immunoSEQ multiplex PCR. This amplification extended across 54 Vbeta and 13 Jbeta segments. TCRdb analysed the immunoSEQ multiplex PCR reads with MiXCR anew, one entry per CDR3 protein. The profile covers roughly 130,000 distinct CDR3 sequences, with around 94% appearing a single time and around 0.28% taken by the ten largest.

The sequenced sample was CD8+ T cells from PBMCs. The J gene is TRBJ2-4, the V gene TRBV20-1; perhaps TRBD1 as D (5 bases). The sequence came from a human donor with Susac syndrome. CDR3 nucleotide sequence: TGCAGTGCTAGAGAGGCAGGGTGGAACATTCAGTACTTC. Residues: CSAREAGWNIQYF.